One sample yielded the 18 T cell receptor beta chains listed below, sequenced in a study of cytomegalovirus exposure and HLA in healthy donors. The PCR was carried out with 60 Vbeta primers and 13 Jbeta primers. Clones were sequenced by immunoSEQ multiplex PCR, and TCRdb holds only the in-frame ones, with some missing. This repertoire shows 90,000 to 120,000 clones, under 80% found once; its top ten account for more than 4.5%. The sequenced sample consisted of PBMCs. The receptors stem from a woman aged 18-29 years in good health and CMV-seropositive.

V and J are TRBV4-1 and TRBJ2-1; 11 positions agree with TRBD2. The CDR3 runs 15 residues. Germline V lookup: CDR1 MGHRA, CDR2 YSYEKL. Losses at the gene ends were 0 bases for V and 13 bases for J; bases not matched to a gene: 8. This CDR3 reads CASSQDLASGRLQFF. The CDR3 DNA sequence: TGCGCCAGCAGCCAAGATCTGGCTAGCGGGAGGCTTCAGTTCTTC.

This clone came up a few times. The chain couples TRBV29-1 to TRBJ1-2; 7 bases align to TRBD1. The V segment lost 5 bases and the J segment 8 bases; nucleotides outside the gene matches: 20. Germline V CDR1 and CDR2: SQVTM, ANQGSEA. The CDR3 sequence is 16 residues long. CDR3 sequence: CSVLPFGQADLGGYTF. The CDR3 coding sequence is TGCAGCGTTCTCCCCTTCGGACAGGCCGATCTGGGAGGCTACACCTTC.

J is TRBJ1-2 and V is TRBV7-8; 11 nucleotides align to TRBD1. The J segment lost 4 bases and the V segment lost 5 bases, leaving 6 bases of the junction unmatched. This CDR3 spans 15 amino acids. Germline V gene data show CDR1 as SGHVS and CDR2 as FQNEAQ. CDR3 protein: CASSPGQGAGYGYTF. The CDR3 DNA reads TGTGCCAGCAGCCCAGGACAGGGGGCGGGCTATGGCTACACCTTC.

The V call is TRBV7-9, the J call TRBJ2-5, with a weak D call TRBD1 (5 bases). The V end lost 5 bases, the J end lost 1 base, and 14 bases lay between the germline ends. Germline V gene data show CDR1 as SEHNR and CDR2 as FQNEAQ (reference sequence). There are 15 residues in the CDR3. The CDR3 protein is CASSPPPGRQETQYF. The CDR3 DNA is TGTGCCAGCAGCCCCCCGCCAGGGCGCCAAGAGACCCAGTACTTC.

The chain recombines TRBV14 with TRBJ1-1; 8 bases match TRBD1. Germline CDR1 SGHDN, CDR2 FVKESK. The V gene end was trimmed by 5 bases and the J gene end by 5 bases; junction bases not matched to a gene: 4. The CDR3 extends over 13 amino acids. CDR3 DNA: TGTGCCAGCAGCTCCCAGGGGGCGACTGAAGCTTTCTTT. This translates into CASSSQGATEAFF.

CDR3 in amino acids: CASSLSRTSGGYEQYF. CDR3 coding DNA: TGTGCCAGCAGTTTATCGCGGACTAGCGGGGGGTACGAGCAGTACTTC. The chain carries TRBV27 and TRBJ2-7; TRBD2 matches at 14 bases. Germline V gene lookup returns CDR1 MNHEY and CDR2 SMNVEV (reference sequence). The CDR3 runs to 16 residues. J was trimmed by 4 bases and V by 0 bases; bases with no gene match: 2.

This clone was detected a few times. V is TRBV6-1 and J is TRBJ2-7, with 7 bases that match TRBD1. Germline V gene sequence: CDR1 MNHNS, CDR2 SASEGT. With 4 bases clipped from V and 0 bases from J, the junction kept 3 bases outside the gene matches. The CDR3 runs 14 residues. The CDR3 protein is CASSGQGISYEQYF. CDR3 sequence (DNA): TGTGCCAGCAGTGGACAGGGAATCTCCTACGAGCAGTACTTC.

The rearrangement uses TRBV28 and TRBJ2-7; TRBD1 matches at 7 bases. V dropped 8 bases and J dropped 6; count of bases not matched to a gene: 19. The CDR3 is 16 residues long. Germline values: CDR1 MDHEN, CDR2 SYDVKM. The CDR3 DNA is TGTGCCAGCTGCCGACAGGGAGCCGGGACGTGTGGCGAGCAGTACTTC. This sequence encodes CASCRQGAGTCGEQYF. Using reference TRBV28 and TRBJ2-7 for the parts outside the CDR3, the full variable domain is DVKVTQSSRYLVKRTGEKVFLECVQDMDHENMFWYRQDPGLGLRLIYFSYDVKMKEKGDIPEGYSVSREKKERFSLILESASTNQTSMYLCASCRQGAGTCGEQYFGPGTRLTVT.

The chain combines TRBV19 with TRBJ1-1; D is perhaps TRBD1 (6 bases). Trimming shortened V by 5 bases and J by 6 bases, and 10 bases separated the two germline ends. This CDR3 is 12 amino acids long. Germline V gene lookup returns CDR1 LNHDA and CDR2 SQIVND (reference sequence). CDR3 in amino acids: CASSLGTPEAFF. As DNA, the CDR3 is TGTGCCAGTAGTCTAGGGACACCTGAAGCTTTCTTT.

CDR3 sequence (DNA): TGTGCCAGTAAACAGGGCTCCCTGGGTACGCAGTATTTT. Its translation is CASKQGSLGTQYF. The chain joins TRBV19 to TRBJ2-3, with D maybe TRBD1 (6 bases). Trimming stripped 7 bases from V and 8 bases from J, with 16 bases between. The CDR3 is 13 amino acids. Germline-derived CDR1 and CDR2 are LNHDA and SQIVND (reference sequence). The variable domain in full, with the rest retrieved from reference TRBV19 and TRBJ2-3, is DGGITQSPKYLFRKEGQNVTLSCEQNLNHDAMYWYRQDPGQGLRLIYYSQIVNDFQKGDIAEGYSVSREKKESFPLTVTSAQKNPTAFYLCASKQGSLGTQYFGPGTRLTVL.

This clone was seen a few times. CDR3 sequence: CASSTTSGRWNEQFF. The CDR3 nucleotides read TGTGCCAGCAGTACGACTAGCGGGAGGTGGAATGAGCAGTTCTTC. The chain has TRBV6-5 and TRBJ2-1; 13 bases map to TRBD2. The CDR3 runs 15 residues. Germline V gene data show CDR1 as MNHEY and CDR2 as SVGAGI. Unmatched junction bases numbered 5, after V lost 5 bases and J lost 7 bases.

The gene calls are TRBV30 and TRBJ2-1, with 12 bases matching TRBD2. Trimming at V came to 2 bases and at J to 0 bases, leaving 5 bases not matched to a gene. CDR3 length: 17 residues. Germline assignment: CDR1 GTSNPN and CDR2 SVGIG (reference sequence). CDR3 nucleotide sequence: TGTGCCTGGAGTAAAGGACTAGCGGGGCGCTCCTACAATGAGCAGTTCTTC. It specifies CAWSKGLAGRSYNEQFF.

This clone has only a few counts. This chain links TRBV4-3 with TRBJ2-3; 8 positions agree with TRBD1. Per germline, CDR1 LGHNA and CDR2 YSLEER. The CDR3 loop spans 15 amino acids. V lost 1 base and J lost 3; bases outside the gene matches: 3. CDR3 sequence: CASSQGQGQTDTQYF. Here the CDR3 DNA reads TGCGCCAGCAGCCAAGGACAGGGGCAAACAGATACGCAGTATTTT.

This clone came up once. The rearrangement uses TRBV5-4 and TRBJ2-2; TRBD2 is a possible D gene (7 bases). The CDR3 totals 15 residues. V lost 3 bases and J lost 5, with 14 bases in between. Germline CDR1 is SGHNT and CDR2 is YYREEE (reference sequence). The CDR3 loop reads CASSWGGSNTGELFF. In DNA, the CDR3 is TGTGCCAGCAGCTGGGGGGGCAGTAATACCGGGGAGCTGTTTTTT.

The CDR3 is CASSGDYRRTGELFF. CDR3 DNA: TGTGCCAGCAGTGGGGACTACCGGCGGACCGGGGAGCTGTTTTTT. This chain uses TRBV2 with TRBJ2-2, with TRBD2 matching over 7 bases. This CDR3 spans 15 amino acids. The trim removed 4 bases at V and 5 bases at J, leaving 7 bases unmatched. From germline, CDR1 is SNHLY and CDR2 FYNNEI.

The V and J genes are TRBV2 and TRBJ1-1, with D unclear. V shed 5 bases and J shed 4 bases, with 11 bases lying between them. The CDR3 is 13 amino acids. The germline gives CDR1 SNHLY, CDR2 FYNNEI. CDR3 sequence (DNA): TGTGCCAGCAGTTCCTCGTGGGCCACTGAAGCTTTCTTT. Translated: CASSSSWATEAFF.

About this clone itself: Other DNA sequences in this specimen translate into the identical CDR3. The genes are TRBV10-3 and TRBJ2-3, with 9 nucleotides matching TRBD1. The CDR3 runs 14 residues. The germline CDR1 and CDR2 sequences are ENHRY and SYGVKD. V shed 6 bases and J 4 bases; nucleotides not matched to a gene: 5. CDR3 coding DNA: TGTGCCATCAGGCCGGGACAGGGCTCAGATACGCAGTATTTT. Its protein is CAIRPGQGSDTQYF.

The chain uses TRBV6-4 and TRBJ2-1; 11 bases fit TRBD2. Unmatched junction bases numbered 9, after V lost 6 bases and J lost 8 bases. The germline gives CDR1 MRHNA, CDR2 SNTAGT. This CDR3 is built from 15 residues. The CDR3 spells CASSARLAGYHEQFF. Here the CDR3 DNA reads TGTGCCAGCAGCGCTCGACTAGCGGGATACCATGAGCAGTTCTTC.